This TCR beta chain originates from a study of blood T cell repertoires in COVID-19. Overall study: Acute and convalescent COVID-19 samples came from the United States, Italy and Spain. Sample material is recorded as cDNA or gDNA derived from T cells, B-cell-depleted T cells, or PBMCs.

V was shortened by 1 base and J by 3 bases, with 10 bases between the two germline ends. The germline V gene has CDR1 MGHRA and CDR2 YSYEKL. This CDR3 contains 15 residues. In the authors' methods: Estimation of nucleated cell counts relied on the amplification of reference gene primers. Produced via immunoSEQ multiplex PCR; TCRdb's table is partial and in-frame only. V and J calls and clone size come straight from that table; D and trimming were deduced from the DNA. The table shows some 88,000 clones, with around 93% occurring only once. The chain carries TRBV4-1 and TRBJ1-3; the D is unclear. The sequenced sample consisted of peripheral blood. This clonotype originated in a human donor with active COVID-19. The donor label of this sample is uncertain. The CDR3: CASSQVPPGGNTIYF. DNA of the CDR3: TGCGCCAGCAGCCAAGTTCCGCCCGGTGGAAACACCATATATTTT.